A single sample is the source of the 2 T cell receptor beta chains below, sequenced in a study of blood T cell repertoires in COVID-19. The table came from immunoSEQ multiplex PCR; TCRdb's copy has only in-frame clones and leaves some out. The repertoire holds over 250,000 clones, 82% seen once, with 5% in the top ten. Sequencing was done on a sample of PBMCs or T cells enriched from blood (not recorded which). The receptors were sampled from a middle-aged man who had been exposed to COVID-19.

V gene TRBV4-1 combines with J gene TRBJ1-4; D is ambiguous. Germline V gene data show CDR1 as MGHRA and CDR2 as YSYEKL. There are 14 residues in the CDR3. The V gene lost 3 bases and the J gene lost 9 bases, with 14 bases spanning the gap. The CDR3, as DNA: TGCGCCAGCAGCCAGGCCGTCGCGGTGAAAAAACTGTTTTTT. Protein product: CASSQAVAVKKLFF.

CDR3 DNA: TGTGCCAGCAGCTCCAGGACAGTTTTTAGCTCTGGGGCCAACGTCCTGACTTTC. It encodes CASSSRTVFSSGANVLTF. The V and J genes are TRBV5-6 and TRBJ2-6; possibly TRBD1 for D (6 bases). Germline values: CDR1 SGHDT, CDR2 YYEEEE. V was clipped by 3 bases and J by 0 bases, with 16 bases between them. The CDR3 is 18 amino acids.